Shown below are 15 T cell receptor beta chains from a single sample sequenced in a study of blood T cell repertoires in COVID-19 (dated by TCRdb to 2019 to 2021). Library preparation used the immunoSEQ multiplex PCR assay. In its TCRdb copy, this immuneACCESS table keeps in-frame sequences only and misses some clones. Where compared with another copy, unresolved V genes explain less than half of these, and the others have no known cause. The sample profile shows about 230,000 clones; roughly 80% of them were found once. The top ten clonotypes cover roughly 7.9% of the sample. The sequencing sample was made of peripheral blood. The receptors shown here come from a woman aged 80 or older with acute or convalescent COVID-19.

This chain uses TRBV29-1 with TRBJ1-1, with TRBD1 matching 7 bases. Trimming removed 8 bases from V and 0 bases from J; junction bases left unmatched: 9. Germline V lookup: CDR1 SQVTM, CDR2 ANQGSEA. The CDR3 sequence is 14 residues long. CDR3 in amino acids: CSFRDSKLNTEAFF. The CDR3 coding sequence is TGCAGCTTCCGGGACAGCAAGCTGAACACTGAAGCTTTCTTT.

V usage is TRBV10-3 and J usage is TRBJ1-5; TRBD1 matches at 9 bases. V dropped 8 bases and J dropped 2; count of bases not matched to a gene: 28. This CDR3 contains 22 residues. Germline CDR1 ENHRY, CDR2 SYGVKD. In DNA form, the CDR3 reads TGTGCCATCGCGGCTCATCTGAGGTCGAGGGACAGGGTTTATGTCGGCAATCAGCCCCAGCATTTT. Amino acid sequence: CAIAAHLRSRDRVYVGNQPQHF.

The V gene is TRBV9, the J gene TRBJ2-1; tentative D call: TRBD2 (6 bases). CDR1 is SGDLS, CDR2 YYNGEE, per germline. Trimming cost V 0 bases and J 5 bases, with 21 bases left between them. The CDR3 loop spans 18 amino acids. CDR3 region: CASSVAAWGDLPNNEQFF. CDR3 nucleotides: TGTGCCAGCAGCGTAGCAGCTTGGGGGGACCTACCAAACAATGAGCAGTTCTTC.

V is TRBV5-6 and J is TRBJ1-1, with 10 nucleotides matching TRBD1. Germline V gene data show CDR1 as SGHDT and CDR2 as YYEEEE. V lost 4 bases to trimming and J lost 4 bases; unmatched junction nucleotides: 4. The CDR3 is made up of 14 amino acids. CDR3 DNA sequence: TGTGCCAGCAGCCGGGACAGGGGATTCACTGAAGCTTTCTTT. Its translation is CASSRDRGFTEAFF.

J is TRBJ2-3 and V is TRBV5-1; no clear D. Trimming pared 0 bases from V and 1 base from J, leaving 9 bases between. The germline V gene encodes CDR1 SGHRS and CDR2 YFSETQ. The CDR3 contains 15 residues. The CDR3 loop reads CASSLDYRGTDTQYF. For the CDR3, the DNA is TGCGCCAGCAGCTTGGACTATCGGGGCACAGATACGCAGTATTTT.

The genes are TRBV28 and TRBJ2-3; the D gene is possibly TRBD2 (6 bases). The V gene lost 5 bases and the J gene lost 13 bases, with 31 bases spanning the gap. The CDR3 extends over 17 amino acids. CDR1 is MDHEN and CDR2 is SYDVKM in the germline V gene. CDR3 loop: CASSPPFGGATARAEYF. CDR3 coding DNA: TGTGCCAGCAGTCCCCCTTTCGGAGGGGCCACCGCGAGGGCAGAGTATTTT.

This chain links TRBV5-1 with TRBJ1-1, with 8 positions matching TRBD1. J was trimmed by 1 base and V by 7 bases; bases with no gene match: 6. Germline V gene lookup returns CDR1 SGHRS and CDR2 YFSETQ. The length of the CDR3 is 14 residues. CDR3 sequence reads: CASGRTGRNTEAFF. The DNA of the CDR3 is TGCGCCAGCGGACGGACAGGGAGGAACACTGAAGCTTTCTTT. Full variable domain (outside the CDR3, taken from reference TRBV5-1 and TRBJ1-1): KAGVTQTPRYLIKTRGQQVTLSCSPISGHRSVSWYQQTPGQGLQFLFEYFSETQRNKGNFPGRFSGRQFSNSRSEMNVSTLELGDSALYLCASGRTGRNTEAFFGQGTRLTVV.

V usage is TRBV30 and J usage is TRBJ2-3; either TRBD1 or TRBD2 may supply D (6 bases each). Germline V gene lookup returns CDR1 GTSNPN and CDR2 SVGIG (reference sequence). V was trimmed by 8 bases and J by 5 bases, leaving 17 bases between them. The CDR3 runs to 13 residues. Written as DNA, the CDR3 is TGTGCCCGGGCGGGGCAGGGGATAGATACGCAGTATTTT. This sequence encodes CARAGQGIDTQYF.

The chain employs TRBV7-6 and TRBJ1-5; the match to TRBD1 covers 9 bases. Germline V gene sequence: CDR1 SGHVS, CDR2 FNYEAQ. This CDR3 is built from 14 residues. J lost 6 bases, V lost 5 bases, and 5 bases had no gene match. In nucleotides, the CDR3 is TGTGCCAGCAGCCGTACAGGGGGCGGTCAGCCCCAGCATTTT. Translating it yields CASSRTGGGQPQHF.

The CDR3 loop is CASSDGDYFVAKNIQYF. In DNA form, the CDR3 reads TGCGCCAGCAGTGACGGGGACTACTTTGTTGCCAAAAACATTCAGTACTTC. The V call is TRBV5-1, the J call TRBJ2-4; TRBD2 aligns across 7 bases. V was clipped by 5 bases and J by 1 base; unmatched bases: 12. The CDR3 spans 17 residues. The germline V gene encodes CDR1 SGHRS and CDR2 YFSETQ. Together with reference TRBV5-1 and TRBJ2-4, the CDR3 gives the full variable domain: KAGVTQTPRYLIKTRGQQVTLSCSPISGHRSVSWYQQTPGQGLQFLFEYFSETQRNKGNFPGRFSGRQFSNSRSEMNVSTLELGDSALYLCASSDGDYFVAKNIQYFGAGTRLSVL.

The chain has TRBV30 and TRBJ1-5; no reliable D call. Per germline, CDR1 GTSNPN and CDR2 SVGIG (reference sequence). The length of the CDR3 is 17 residues. V was cut by 0 bases and J by 0 bases, with 15 bases left in between. The CDR3 region has the DNA TGTGCCTGGAGTGTTCATGCGGGTTTTAATAGCAATCAGCCCCAGCATTTT. The encoded protein is CAWSVHAGFNSNQPQHF.

This clone was picked up a small number of times. The chain employs TRBV7-9 and TRBJ1-6; D gene unclear. This CDR3 comprises 15 residues. Deletions cut 1 base from V and 5 bases from J, with 9 bases between. CDR1 SEHNR and CDR2 FQNEAQ come from the germline V gene (reference sequence). CDR3 nucleotide sequence: TGTGCCAGCAGCTTAGTGATGGGCAATAATTCACCCCTCCACTTT. It translates to CASSLVMGNNSPLHF.

The CDR3: CASGTGSYDEQFF. CDR3 DNA: TGTGCCAGTGGGACAGGGTCTTACGATGAGCAGTTCTTC. This chain links TRBV3-1 (or the pseudogene TRBV3-2) with TRBJ2-1; 9 positions match TRBD1. This CDR3 spans 13 amino acids. Trimming took 9 bases from V and 8 from J; bases not matched to a gene: 8. From germline, CDR1 is LGHDT and CDR2 YNNKEL (reference sequence).

This clone was picked up one time. The V and J genes are TRBV2 and TRBJ1-6, with D tentatively TRBD1 (5 bases). V lost 7 bases and J lost 0, with 10 bases in between. This CDR3 contains 15 residues. The germline V gene encodes CDR1 SNHLY and CDR2 FYNNEI. CDR3 sequence reads: CASIRGGSYNSPLHF. The DNA of the CDR3 is TGTGCCAGCATAAGGGGTGGCTCCTATAATTCACCCCTCCACTTT.

The chain is built from TRBV4-1 and TRBJ1-2; a weak D match, TRBD1 (5 bases). The CDR3 has 14 residues. V shed 0 bases and J shed 2 bases, with 7 bases lying between them. In germline, CDR1 is MGHRA, CDR2 YSYEKL. CDR3 sequence: CASSQEDNNYGYTF. The CDR3 region has the DNA TGCGCCAGCAGCCAAGAGGACAACAACTATGGCTACACCTTC.